Each of the 7 T cell receptor beta chains below was sequenced from the same sample in a study of technical replicates of blood from several donors. This table comes from immunoSEQ multiplex PCR, and its TCRdb copy is limited to in-frame clones, with some not included. The data contain tens of thousands of clones, roughly 96% of them singletons. Specimen: T cells isolated from PBMCs. These receptor sequences come from a human donor in good health.

This sequence joins TRBV5-1 and TRBJ2-1, with 8 bases that match TRBD1. Germline V lookup: CDR1 SGHRS, CDR2 YFSETQ. V lost 4 bases, J lost 3 bases, and 3 bases stayed unmatched. The length of the CDR3 is 14 residues. The CDR3 is CASSQGQGYNEQFF. CDR3 sequence (DNA): TGCGCCAGCAGCCAAGGACAGGGCTACAATGAGCAGTTCTTC.

The V gene is TRBV28, the J gene TRBJ1-5, with D unclear. This CDR3 spans 15 amino acids. CDR1 is MDHEN and CDR2 is SYDVKM in the germline V gene. V lost 5 bases, J lost 0 bases, and 11 bases lay in between. The CDR3 DNA reads as TGTGCCAGCAGTCCAACTATGGGTAGCAATCAGCCCCAGCATTTT. This translates into CASSPTMGSNQPQHF.

V is TRBV2 and J is TRBJ2-2; 8 positions match TRBD2. The CDR3 is 17 residues long. Germline lookup yields CDR1 SNHLY and CDR2 FYNNEI. V shed 8 bases, J shed 5 bases, and the junction held 16 bases outside the gene matches. CDR3 residues: CASSYGGAGIGTGELFF. The CDR3 DNA follows: TGTGCCAGCTCGTACGGGGGGGCTGGTATTGGAACCGGGGAGCTGTTTTTT.

The genes are TRBV7-9 and TRBJ1-2, with 8 bases lining up with TRBD1. This CDR3 is built from 15 residues. Per germline, CDR1 SEHNR and CDR2 FQNEAQ (reference sequence). V shed 5 bases, J shed 1 base, and the junction held 6 bases outside the gene matches. CDR3 residues: CASSDGTGHNYGYTF. The CDR3 nucleotides are TGTGCCAGCAGCGACGGGACAGGCCATAACTATGGCTACACCTTC.

The rearrangement joins TRBV29-1 to TRBJ1-4; D not certain. Trimming removed 1 base at V and 7 bases at J, with 16 bases between. The CDR3 covers 15 residues. The germline gives CDR1 SQVTM, CDR2 ANQGSEA. The CDR3: CSVEGAASRGEKLFF. In DNA, the CDR3 is TGCAGCGTTGAAGGTGCCGCCTCACGCGGTGAAAAACTGTTTTTT.

The rearrangement joins TRBV5-1 to TRBJ2-2; a weak D match, TRBD1 (5 bases). Germline V lookup: CDR1 SGHRS, CDR2 YFSETQ. This CDR3 has 14 residues. V lost 5 bases, J lost 2 bases, and 10 bases lay in between. As DNA, the CDR3 is TGCGCCAGCAGTTCTACAGGTAACACCGGGGAGCTGTTTTTT. Protein product: CASSSTGNTGELFF.

J is TRBJ2-4 and V is TRBV7-9; D is possibly TRBD1 (5 bases). Trimming cost V 0 bases and J 6 bases, with 15 bases left between them. Germline CDR1 reads SEHNR; CDR2 reads FQNEAQ (reference sequence). The CDR3 runs to 16 residues. DNA of the CDR3: TGTGCCAGCAGCTTAGCTGTGGGGCAGGGTAGAAACATTCAGTACTTC. Translated: CASSLAVGQGRNIQYF.